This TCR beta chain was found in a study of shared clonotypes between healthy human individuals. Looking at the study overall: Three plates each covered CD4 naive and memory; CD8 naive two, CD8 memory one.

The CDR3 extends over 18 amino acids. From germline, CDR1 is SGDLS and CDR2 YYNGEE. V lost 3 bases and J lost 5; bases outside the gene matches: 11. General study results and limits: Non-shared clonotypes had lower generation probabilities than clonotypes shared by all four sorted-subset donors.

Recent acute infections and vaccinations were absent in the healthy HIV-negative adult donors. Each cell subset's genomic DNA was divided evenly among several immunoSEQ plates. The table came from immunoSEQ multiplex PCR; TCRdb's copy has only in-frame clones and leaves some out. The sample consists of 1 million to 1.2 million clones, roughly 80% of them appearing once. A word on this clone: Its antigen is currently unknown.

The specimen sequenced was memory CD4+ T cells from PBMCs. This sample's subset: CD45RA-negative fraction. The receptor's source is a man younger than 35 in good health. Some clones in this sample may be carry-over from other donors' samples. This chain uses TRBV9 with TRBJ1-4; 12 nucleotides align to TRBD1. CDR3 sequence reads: CASSAVPGQGAANEKLFF. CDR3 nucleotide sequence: TGTGCCAGCAGCGCGGTGCCGGGACAGGGGGCCGCAAATGAAAAACTGTTTTTT.